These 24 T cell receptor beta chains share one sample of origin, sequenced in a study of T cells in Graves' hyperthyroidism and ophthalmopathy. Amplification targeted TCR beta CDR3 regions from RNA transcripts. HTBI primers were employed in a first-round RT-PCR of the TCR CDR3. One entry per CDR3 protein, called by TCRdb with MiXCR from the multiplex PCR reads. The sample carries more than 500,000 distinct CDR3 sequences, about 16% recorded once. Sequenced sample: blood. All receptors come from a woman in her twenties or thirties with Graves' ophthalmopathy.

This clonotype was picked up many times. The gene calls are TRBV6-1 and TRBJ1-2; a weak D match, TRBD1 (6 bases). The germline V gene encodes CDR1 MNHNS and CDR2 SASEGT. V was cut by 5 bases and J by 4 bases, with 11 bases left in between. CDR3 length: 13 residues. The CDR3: CASSRGQRYGYTF. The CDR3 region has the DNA TGTGCCAGCAGTCGAGGACAGCGCTATGGCTACACCTTC.

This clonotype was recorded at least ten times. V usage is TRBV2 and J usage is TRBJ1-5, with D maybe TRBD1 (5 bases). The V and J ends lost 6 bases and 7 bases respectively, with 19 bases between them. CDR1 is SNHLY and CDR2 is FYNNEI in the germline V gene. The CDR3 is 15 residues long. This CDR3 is CASSVGSGNRQPQHF. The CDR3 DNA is TGTGCCAGCAGCGTGGGGTCAGGGAATCGGCAGCCCCAGCATTTT.

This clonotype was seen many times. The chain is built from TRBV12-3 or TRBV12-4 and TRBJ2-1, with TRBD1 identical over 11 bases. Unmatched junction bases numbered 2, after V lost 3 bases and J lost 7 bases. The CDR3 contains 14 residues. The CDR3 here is CASSLRDRGNEQFF. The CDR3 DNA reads TGTGCCAGCAGTTTGAGGGACAGGGGGAATGAGCAGTTCTTC.

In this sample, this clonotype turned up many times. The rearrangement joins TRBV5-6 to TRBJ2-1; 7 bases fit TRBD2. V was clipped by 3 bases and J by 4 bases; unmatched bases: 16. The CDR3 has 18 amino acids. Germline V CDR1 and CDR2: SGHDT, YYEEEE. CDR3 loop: CASSYPTSPAFPYNEQFF. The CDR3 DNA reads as TGTGCCAGCAGCTATCCGACTAGCCCAGCTTTCCCTTACAATGAGCAGTTCTTC.

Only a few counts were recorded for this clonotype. The CDR3 protein is CASSLDQVAAWDTGELFF. Here the CDR3 DNA reads TGTGCCAGCAGCTTGGATCAAGTTGCGGCTTGGGACACCGGGGAGCTGTTTTTT. The chain couples TRBV5-5 to TRBJ2-2; no firm D call. Germline loops: CDR1 SGHKS, CDR2 YYEKEE (reference sequence). V lost 0 bases, J lost 3 bases, and 18 bases lay in between. This CDR3 has 18 residues.

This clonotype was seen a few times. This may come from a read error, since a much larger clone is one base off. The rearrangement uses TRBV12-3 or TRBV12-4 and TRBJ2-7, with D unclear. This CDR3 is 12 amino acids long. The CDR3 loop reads CAGSLASREQYF. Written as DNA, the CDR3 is TGTGCCGGCAGTTTAGCCTCGAGGGAGCAGTACTTC.

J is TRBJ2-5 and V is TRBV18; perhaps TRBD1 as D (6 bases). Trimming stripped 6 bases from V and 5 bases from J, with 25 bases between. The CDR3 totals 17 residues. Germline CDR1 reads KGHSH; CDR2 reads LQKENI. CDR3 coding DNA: TGTGCCAGCTCGCATACTACCGGGACATTCACCCAGGAGACCCAGTACTTC. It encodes CASSHTTGTFTQETQYF.

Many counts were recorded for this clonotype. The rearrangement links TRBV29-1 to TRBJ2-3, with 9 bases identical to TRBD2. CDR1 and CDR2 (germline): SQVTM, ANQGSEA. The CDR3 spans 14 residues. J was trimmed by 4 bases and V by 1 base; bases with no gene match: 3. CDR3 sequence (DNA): TGCAGCGTTGAAGGTAGCGGGAGTCCAGATACGCAGTATTTT. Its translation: CSVEGSGSPDTQYF.

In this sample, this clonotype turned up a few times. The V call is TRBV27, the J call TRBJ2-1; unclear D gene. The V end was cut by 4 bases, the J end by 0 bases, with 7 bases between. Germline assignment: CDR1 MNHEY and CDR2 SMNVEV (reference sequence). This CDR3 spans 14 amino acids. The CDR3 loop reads CASSYDSSYNEQFF. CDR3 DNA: TGTGCCAGCAGTTATGACTCCTCCTACAATGAGCAGTTCTTC.

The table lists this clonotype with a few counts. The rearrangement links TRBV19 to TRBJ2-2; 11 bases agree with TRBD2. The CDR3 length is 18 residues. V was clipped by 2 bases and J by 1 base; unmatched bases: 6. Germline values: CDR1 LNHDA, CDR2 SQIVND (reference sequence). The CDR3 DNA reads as TGTGCCAGTAGTATAACTAGCGGGAGAGGATGGAACACCGGGGAGCTGTTTTTT. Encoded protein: CASSITSGRGWNTGELFF.

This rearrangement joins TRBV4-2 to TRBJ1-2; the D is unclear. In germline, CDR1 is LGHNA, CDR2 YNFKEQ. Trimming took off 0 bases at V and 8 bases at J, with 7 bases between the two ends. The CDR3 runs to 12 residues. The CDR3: CASSQDFAGYTF. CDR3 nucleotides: TGTGCCAGCAGCCAAGACTTCGCCGGCTACACCTTC.

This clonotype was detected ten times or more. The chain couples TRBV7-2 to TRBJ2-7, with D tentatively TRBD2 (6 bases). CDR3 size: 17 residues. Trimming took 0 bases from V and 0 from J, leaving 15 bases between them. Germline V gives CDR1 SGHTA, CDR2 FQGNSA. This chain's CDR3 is CASSLAPSGRRSYEQYF. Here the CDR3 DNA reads TGTGCCAGCAGCTTAGCGCCCAGCGGGCGTCGCTCCTACGAGCAGTACTTC.

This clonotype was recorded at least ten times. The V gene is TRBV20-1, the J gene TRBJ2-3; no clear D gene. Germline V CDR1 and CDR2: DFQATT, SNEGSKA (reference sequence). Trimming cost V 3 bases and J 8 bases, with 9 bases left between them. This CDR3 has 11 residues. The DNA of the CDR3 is TGCAGTGCTAGTTTAGGCGGTACGCAGTATTTT. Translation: CSASLGGTQYF.

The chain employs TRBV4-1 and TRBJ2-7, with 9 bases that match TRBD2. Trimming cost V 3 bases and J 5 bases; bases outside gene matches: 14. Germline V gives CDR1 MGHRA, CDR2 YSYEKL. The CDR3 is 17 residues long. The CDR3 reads CASSHSNLAGVSHEQYF. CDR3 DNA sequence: TGCGCCAGCAGCCACAGCAACTTAGCGGGAGTATCCCACGAGCAGTACTTC.

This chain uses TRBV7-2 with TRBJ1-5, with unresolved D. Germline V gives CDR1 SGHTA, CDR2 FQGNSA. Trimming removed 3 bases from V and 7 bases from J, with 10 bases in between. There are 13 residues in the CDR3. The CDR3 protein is CASSFASDQPQHF. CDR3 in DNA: TGTGCCAGCAGCTTCGCCTCGGACCAGCCCCAGCATTTT.

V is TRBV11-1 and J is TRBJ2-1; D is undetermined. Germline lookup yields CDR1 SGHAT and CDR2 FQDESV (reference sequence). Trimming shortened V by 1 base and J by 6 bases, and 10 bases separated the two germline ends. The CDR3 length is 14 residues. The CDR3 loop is CASSLDSGLNEQFF. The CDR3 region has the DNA TGTGCCAGCAGCTTAGATTCTGGGCTCAATGAGCAGTTCTTC.

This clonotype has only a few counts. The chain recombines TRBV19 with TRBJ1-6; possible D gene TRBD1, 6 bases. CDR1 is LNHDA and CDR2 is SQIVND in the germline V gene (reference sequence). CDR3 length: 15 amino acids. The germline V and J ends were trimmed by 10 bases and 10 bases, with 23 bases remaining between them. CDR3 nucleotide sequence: TGTGCCACAGGGGTAACGCCGGGACTCGGATCACCCCTCCACTTT. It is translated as CATGVTPGLGSPLHF.

The CDR3 region has the DNA TGTGCCAGCAGGACTAGCGGTGGCTCCCCTTCCCAGTTCTTC. This codes for CASRTSGGSPSQFF. The chain has TRBV7-2 and TRBJ2-1; TRBD2 aligns across 9 bases. V gave up 6 bases and J gave up 13 bases; unmatched junction bases: 13. Germline V lookup: CDR1 SGHTA, CDR2 FQGNSA. This CDR3 spans 14 amino acids. Combining the CDR3 with reference TRBV7-2 and TRBJ2-1 gives the whole variable domain GAGVSQSPSNKVTEKGKDVELRCDPISGHTALYWYRQSLGQGLEFLIYFQGNSAPDKSGLPSDRFSAERTGGSVSTLTIQRTQQEDSAVYLCASRTSGGSPSQFFGPGTRLTVL.

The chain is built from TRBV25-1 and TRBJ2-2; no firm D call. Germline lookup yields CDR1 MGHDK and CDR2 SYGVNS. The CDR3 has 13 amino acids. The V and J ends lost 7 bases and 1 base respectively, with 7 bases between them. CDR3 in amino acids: CASNPENTGELFF. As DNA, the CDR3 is TGTGCCAGCAATCCAGAGAACACCGGGGAGCTGTTTTTT.

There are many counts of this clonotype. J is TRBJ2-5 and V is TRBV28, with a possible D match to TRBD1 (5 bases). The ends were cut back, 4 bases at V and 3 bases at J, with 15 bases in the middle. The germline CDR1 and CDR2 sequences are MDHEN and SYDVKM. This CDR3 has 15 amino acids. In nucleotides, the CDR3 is TGTGCCAGCAGTTCGCCTGACAGAAGGAAAGAGACCCAGTACTTC. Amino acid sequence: CASSSPDRRKETQYF. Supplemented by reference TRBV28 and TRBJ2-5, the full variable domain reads DVKVTQSSRYLVKRTGEKVFLECVQDMDHENMFWYRQDPGLGLRLIYFSYDVKMKEKGDIPEGYSVSREKKERFSLILESASTNQTSMYLCASSSPDRRKETQYFGPGTRLLVL.

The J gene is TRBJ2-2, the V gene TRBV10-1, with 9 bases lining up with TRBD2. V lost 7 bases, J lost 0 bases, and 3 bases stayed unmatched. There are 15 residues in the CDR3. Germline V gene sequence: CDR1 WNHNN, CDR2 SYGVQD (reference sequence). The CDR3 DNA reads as TGCGCCAGCACTAGCGGGACGACGAACACCGGGGAGCTGTTTTTT. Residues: CASTSGTTNTGELFF.

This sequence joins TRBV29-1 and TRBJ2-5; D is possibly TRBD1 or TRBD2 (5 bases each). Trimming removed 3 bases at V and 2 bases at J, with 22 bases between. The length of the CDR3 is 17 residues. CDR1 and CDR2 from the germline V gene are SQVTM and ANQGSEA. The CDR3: CSVDQGDSDTTQETQYF. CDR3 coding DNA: TGCAGCGTTGACCAGGGTGATAGCGATACCACTCAAGAGACCCAGTACTTC.

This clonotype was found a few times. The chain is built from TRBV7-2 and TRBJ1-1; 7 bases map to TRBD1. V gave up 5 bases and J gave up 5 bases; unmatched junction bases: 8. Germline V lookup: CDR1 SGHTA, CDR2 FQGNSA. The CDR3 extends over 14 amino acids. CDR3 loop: CASSGDRERTEAFF. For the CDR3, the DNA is TGTGCCAGCAGCGGAGACAGGGAACGAACTGAAGCTTTCTTT.

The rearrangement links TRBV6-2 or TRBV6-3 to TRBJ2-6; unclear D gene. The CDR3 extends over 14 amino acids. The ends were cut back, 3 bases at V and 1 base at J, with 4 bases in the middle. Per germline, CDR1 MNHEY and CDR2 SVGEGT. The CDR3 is CASSYASGANVLTF. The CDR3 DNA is TGTGCCAGCAGTTATGCTTCTGGGGCCAACGTCCTGACTTTC.